The 29 T cell receptor beta chains in this list originate from one sample, sequenced in a study of OX40 agonist ivuxolimab in advanced cancers. Generated by immunoSEQ multiplex PCR, the TCRdb table keeps only in-frame clones and is missing some. The sample shows more than 50,000 clones, around 87% of them seen only once. The sequencing used CD4+ or CD8+ T cells sorted from blood, collected in a trial of the OX40 agonist ivuxolimab. These receptors all stem from an adult with an advanced solid tumor such as melanoma, head and neck, liver or kidney cancer.

The rearrangement joins TRBV7-9 to TRBJ2-1, with D tentatively TRBD1 or TRBD2 (6 bases each). The germline gives CDR1 SEHNR, CDR2 FQNEAQ (reference sequence). The CDR3 runs 16 residues. V was trimmed by 4 bases and J by 5 bases, leaving 18 bases between them. The CDR3, as DNA: TGTGCCAGCAGCTCCGGGGCGTGGGGGGCCCACAATGAGCAGTTCTTC. Translating it yields CASSSGAWGAHNEQFF. The variable domain in full, with the rest retrieved from reference TRBV7-9 and TRBJ2-1, is DTGVSQNPRHKITKRGQNVTFRCDPISEHNRLYWYRQTLGQGPEFLTYFQNEAQLEKSRLLSDRFSAERPKGSFSTLEIQRTEQGDSAMYLCASSSGAWGAHNEQFFGPGTRLTVL.

The rearrangement joins TRBV5-5 to TRBJ1-3; a weak D match, TRBD1 (5 bases). Germline values: CDR1 SGHKS, CDR2 YYEKEE (reference sequence). The CDR3 consists of 14 residues. The ends were cut back, 5 bases at V and 4 bases at J, with 13 bases in the middle. CDR3 residues: CASRWGADGNTIYF. The CDR3, as DNA: TGTGCCAGCAGATGGGGCGCGGACGGAAACACCATATATTTT.

The rearrangement joins TRBV19 to TRBJ2-1; possible D gene TRBD2, 5 bases. CDR3 length: 15 amino acids. The V gene's germline CDR1 is LNHDA and CDR2 SQIVND (reference sequence). Trimming pared 5 bases from V and 1 base from J, leaving 12 bases between. The CDR3 DNA reads as TGTGCCAGTAGTGTAAATAGCGCTTCCTACAATGAGCAGTTCTTC. It yields the protein CASSVNSASYNEQFF.

The chain's CDR3 is CASSVLGGGMNTEAFF. The CDR3 DNA follows: TGTGCCAGCAGTGTTTTAGGAGGAGGGATGAACACTGAAGCTTTCTTT. The chain joins TRBV27 to TRBJ1-1; D remains unclear. Trimming stripped 5 bases from V and 0 bases from J, with 16 bases between. This CDR3 has 16 amino acids. Germline lookup yields CDR1 MNHEY and CDR2 SMNVEV (reference sequence).

This chain joins TRBV10-2 and TRBJ2-1; D ambiguous. V lost 4 bases and J lost 3, with 13 bases in between. This CDR3 has 15 residues. CDR1 is WSHSY, CDR2 SAAADI, per germline. The DNA for the CDR3 is TGCGCCAGCAGTGGGGCTAGTCGGTACTACAATGAGCAGTTCTTC. The encoded protein is CASSGASRYYNEQFF.

The chain recombines TRBV5-4 with TRBJ1-2, with D tentatively TRBD1 (6 bases). The germline CDR1 and CDR2 sequences are SGHNT and YYREEE (reference sequence). Deletions cut 5 bases from V and 3 bases from J, with 11 bases between. There are 13 residues in the CDR3. In DNA, the CDR3 is TGTGCCAGCAGGCACAGGGCCTACTATGGCTACACCTTC. Protein product: CASRHRAYYGYTF.

The gene calls are TRBV5-6 and TRBJ1-2; D call uncertain. The germline CDR1 and CDR2 sequences are SGHDT and YYEEEE. V lost 4 bases to trimming and J lost 5 bases, with 12 bases between them. The CDR3 covers 13 residues. CDR3 nucleotide sequence: TGTGCCAGCAGCCTGACGGGAGCTTATGGCTACACCTTC. Residues: CASSLTGAYGYTF.

The chain carries TRBV6-6 and TRBJ1-2; D not resolved. V dropped 0 bases and J dropped 3 bases, with 11 bases sitting between them. The CDR3 contains 15 residues. CDR1 is MNHNY and CDR2 is SVGAGI in the germline V gene (reference sequence). CDR3 in DNA: TGTGCCAGCAGTTACTCCGCCTCGTCGGACTATGGCTACACCTTC. This gives the protein CASSYSASSDYGYTF.

This rearrangement joins TRBV7-8 to TRBJ2-1; 8 bases are a match to TRBD2. The junction had 15 bases not matched to a gene; V was cut back by 8 bases and J by 9 bases. The germline V gene has CDR1 SGHVS and CDR2 FQNEAQ. CDR3 length: 15 residues. The DNA of the CDR3 is TGTGCCAGCGATCGCCTCGTAGCGGGGCCAGGTGAGCAGTTCTTC. Translated, it gives CASDRLVAGPGEQFF.

The rearrangement links TRBV15 to TRBJ2-7, with D perhaps TRBD2 (7 bases). Between the trimmed V and J ends, which lost 0 bases and 2 bases, there was a span of 11 bases. Germline CDR1 LNHNV, CDR2 YYDKDF (reference sequence). There are 15 residues in the CDR3. The CDR3 loop reads CATSRDLGGPYEQYF. CDR3 sequence (DNA): TGTGCCACCAGCAGAGATCTGGGGGGGCCCTACGAGCAGTACTTC.

The CDR3 reads CASSRKGTSGRVREFF. The CDR3 DNA follows: TGTGCCAGCAGTCGAAAAGGGACTAGCGGGAGGGTAAGGGAGTTCTTC. J is TRBJ2-1 and V is TRBV6-6, with 16 bases matching TRBD2. The V gene end was trimmed by 5 bases and the J gene end by 14 bases; junction bases not matched to a gene: 12. Germline V CDR1 and CDR2: MNHNY, SVGAGI (reference sequence). The CDR3 has 16 amino acids.

The V gene is TRBV7-9, the J gene TRBJ2-7; tentatively, D is TRBD1 or TRBD2 (5 bases each). The CDR3 totals 14 residues. V was trimmed by 5 bases and J by 2 bases, leaving 13 bases between them. CDR1 SEHNR and CDR2 FQNEAQ come from the germline V gene (reference sequence). CDR3 bases: TGTGCCAGCAGCCCTGGGACCAGCACCTACGAGCAGTACTTC. It encodes CASSPGTSTYEQYF. Looking up the rest from reference TRBV7-9 and TRBJ2-7 gives the full variable domain: DTGVSQNPRHKITKRGQNVTFRCDPISEHNRLYWYRQTLGQGPEFLTYFQNEAQLEKSRLLSDRFSAERPKGSFSTLEIQRTEQGDSAMYLCASSPGTSTYEQYFGPGTRLTVT.

The rearrangement joins TRBV19 to TRBJ1-5; a weak D match, TRBD1 (5 bases). The CDR3 has 15 amino acids. Trimming pared 7 bases from V and 3 bases from J, leaving 16 bases between. Germline V gene lookup returns CDR1 LNHDA and CDR2 SQIVND (reference sequence). Written as DNA, the CDR3 is TGTGCCAGTACCCGAACCCAGGGTCCCAATCAGCCCCAGCATTTT. Translated: CASTRTQGPNQPQHF.

V and J are TRBV18 and TRBJ2-3, with TRBD2 identical over 13 bases. J was trimmed by 14 bases and V by 6 bases; bases with no gene match: 14. The length of the CDR3 is 15 residues. Germline-derived CDR1 and CDR2 are KGHSH and LQKENI. CDR3 in amino acids: CASSTGTSGKTRWYF. The CDR3 nucleotides read TGTGCCAGCTCCACCGGGACTAGCGGGAAAACTAGATGGTATTTT. Combining the CDR3 with reference TRBV18 and TRBJ2-3 gives the whole variable domain NAGVMQNPRHLVRRRGQEARLRCSPMKGHSHVYWYRQLPEEGLKFMVYLQKENIIDESGMPKERFSAEFPKEGPSILRIQQVVRGDSAAYFCASSTGTSGKTRWYFGPGTRLTVL.

This sequence joins TRBV7-2 and TRBJ2-1; D perhaps matches TRBD1 (6 bases). CDR1 is SGHTA, CDR2 FQGNSA, per germline. The V end lost 4 bases, the J end lost 0 bases, and 13 bases lay between the germline ends. This CDR3 spans 16 amino acids. The CDR3 is CASSSNTGSSYNEQFF. DNA of the CDR3: TGTGCCAGCAGCTCGAACACAGGGAGCTCCTACAATGAGCAGTTCTTC.

The V gene is TRBV5-1, the J gene TRBJ1-4; 9 positions match TRBD1. Trimming removed 9 bases from V and 6 bases from J; junction bases left unmatched: 12. This CDR3 contains 15 residues. Germline values: CDR1 SGHRS, CDR2 YFSETQ. For the CDR3, the DNA is TGCGCCATACCGGGACAGGGTGGATATGATGAAAAACTGTTTTTT. It specifies CAIPGQGGYDEKLFF.

This chain joins TRBV2 and TRBJ2-2; D unclear. The CDR3 is 14 amino acids. V dropped 8 bases and J dropped 6 bases, with 16 bases sitting between them. The germline V gene has CDR1 SNHLY and CDR2 FYNNEI. The CDR3 DNA follows: TGTGCCAGCGGGAAACTCACGGGTGCCGGGGAGCTGTTTTTT. It yields the protein CASGKLTGAGELFF.

The rearrangement uses TRBV5-5 and TRBJ2-1; D unclear. Trimming removed 1 base from V and 8 bases from J, with 7 bases in between. The germline V gene has CDR1 SGHKS and CDR2 YYEKEE (reference sequence). CDR3 size: 12 residues. The CDR3 DNA is TGTGCCAGCAGCTTGCGCCCCCATGAGCAGTTCTTC. Amino acid sequence: CASSLRPHEQFF.

This sequence joins TRBV7-3 and TRBJ2-1; TRBD2 matches at 10 bases. Germline V gene sequence: CDR1 SGHTA, CDR2 FQGTGA. V trimming: 2 bases; J trimming: 6 bases; junction bases outside the gene matches: 4. This CDR3 is built from 15 residues. DNA for the CDR3: TGTGCCAGCAGCTTATTAGCGGGAGGCCCCAATGAGCAGTTCTTC. This gives the protein CASSLLAGGPNEQFF.

The CDR3 sequence: CASSVGGRNQPQHF. As DNA, the CDR3 is TGTGCCAGCAGCGTCGGGGGTCGCAATCAGCCCCAGCATTTT. This chain links TRBV6-5 with TRBJ1-5; D might be TRBD1 (5 bases). CDR3 length: 14 residues. Germline CDR1 is MNHEY and CDR2 is SVGAGI. V was shortened by 6 bases and J by 2 bases, with 11 bases between the two germline ends.

This sequence joins TRBV19 and TRBJ1-1, with TRBD1 matching 10 bases. Germline loops: CDR1 LNHDA, CDR2 SQIVND (reference sequence). The CDR3 loop spans 13 amino acids. The junction had 6 bases not matched to a gene; V was cut back by 7 bases and J by 7 bases. This CDR3 is CASKRQGALEAFF. The CDR3 coding sequence is TGTGCCAGTAAGAGACAGGGGGCTCTTGAAGCTTTCTTT.

V is TRBV19 and J is TRBJ2-3; D unclear. The CDR3 has 14 amino acids. The germline CDR1 and CDR2 sequences are LNHDA and SQIVND (reference sequence). With 5 bases removed from V and 1 base from J, the gap between germline ends came to 10 bases. CDR3 sequence: CASSQSSGTDTQYF. As DNA, the CDR3 is TGTGCCAGTAGTCAATCCAGCGGCACAGATACGCAGTATTTT.

The rearrangement links TRBV6-5 to TRBJ1-1; TRBD1 is a possible D gene (6 bases). The V end was cut by 9 bases, the J end by 0 bases, with 17 bases between. CDR1 and CDR2 (germline): MNHEY, SVGAGI. The CDR3 runs 15 residues. The CDR3 DNA is TGTGCCAGTTCTTCGACAGGCAAGATGAACACTGAAGCTTTCTTT. Protein sequence: CASSSTGKMNTEAFF.

This clone was detected only once. The chain recombines TRBV9 with TRBJ1-2; no clear D. This CDR3 is 12 amino acids long. Germline values: CDR1 SGDLS, CDR2 YYNGEE. Trimming removed 4 bases from V and 8 bases from J, with 12 bases in between. CDR3 loop: CASSRGGVGYTF. In DNA form, the CDR3 reads TGTGCCAGCAGCCGTGGCGGGGTCGGCTACACCTTC.

This sequence joins TRBV7-3 and TRBJ2-2, with D unclear. Trimming removed 6 bases at V and 3 bases at J, with 14 bases between. The CDR3 extends over 15 amino acids. CDR1 SGHTA and CDR2 FQGTGA come from the germline V gene. The CDR3 DNA reads as TGTGCCAGCAGGCAGTTTCCTGGGGACACCGGGGAGCTGTTTTTT. Residues: CASRQFPGDTGELFF.

The chain employs TRBV6-1 and TRBJ1-2; possibly TRBD1 for D (5 bases). The CDR3 sequence is 13 residues long. Germline values: CDR1 MNHNS, CDR2 SASEGT. V was trimmed by 8 bases and J by 5 bases, leaving 15 bases between them. CDR3 protein: CASSLDIRYGYTF. The CDR3 DNA is TGTGCCAGCTCTCTGGACATTCGGTATGGCTACACCTTC.

V gene TRBV7-6 combines with J gene TRBJ2-5; tentatively, D is TRBD2 (5 bases). Germline V gene data show CDR1 as SGHVS and CDR2 as FNYEAQ. V gave up 2 bases and J gave up 2 bases, with 18 bases separating them. CDR3 length: 17 residues. CDR3 protein: CASSLNGYGMRQETQYF. CDR3 bases: TGTGCCAGCAGCTTAAATGGTTACGGGATGAGGCAAGAGACCCAGTACTTC. The entire variable domain, with the rest obtained from reference TRBV7-6 and TRBJ2-5, is as follows: GAGVSQSPRYKVTKRGQDVALRCDPISGHVSLYWYRQALGQGPEFLTYFNYEAQQDKSGLPNDRFSAERPEGSISTLTIQRTEQRDSAMYRCASSLNGYGMRQETQYFGPGTRLLVL.

This chain joins TRBV19 and TRBJ1-6; D remains ambiguous. Germline assignment: CDR1 LNHDA and CDR2 SQIVND (reference sequence). The CDR3 sequence is 15 residues long. Trimming pared 4 bases from V and 7 bases from J, leaving 14 bases between. The chain's CDR3 is CASSTGWALNSPLHF. The DNA of the CDR3 is TGTGCCAGTAGTACCGGGTGGGCTTTGAATTCACCCCTCCACTTT.

V gene TRBV6-5 combines with J gene TRBJ1-1, with a tentative D call TRBD1 (5 bases). V gave up 6 bases and J gave up 0 bases, with 11 bases separating them. CDR1 is MNHEY, CDR2 SVGAGI, per germline. The CDR3 covers 14 residues. The CDR3 DNA is TGTGCCAGCAGCCAACGACAGTTGAACACTGAAGCTTTCTTT. The encoded protein is CASSQRQLNTEAFF.